The sequence of this TCR beta chain was determined in a study of identical twins. This clonotype showed up just a few times. Its antigen is not known. Notes on the study in general: With abundant cord blood beta clonotypes, insertions were fewer; memory repertoires showed no such pattern.

Trimming took 4 bases from V and 4 from J; bases not matched to a gene: 6. CDR3 length: 14 residues. CDR1 is SGHRS, CDR2 YFSETQ, per germline. TCRdb re-called the 5' RACE reads through MiXCR, storing one row per CDR3 protein. The sample consists of fewer than 250,000 distinct CDR3 sequences, 7.5% of them appearing once. Another study also made use of these data, one on yellow fever vaccine responses in identical twins. That study reports: Convergence reportedly seemed to mark part of the twins' vaccine T cell response, with personalization marking the rest.

The specimen was CD8+ T cells sorted from blood. The TCR was taken from a woman aged 18-29 years in good health. The J gene is TRBJ1-2, the V gene TRBV5-1; TRBD1 aligns across 8 bases. CDR3 loop: CASSPGGTGYGYTF. In DNA, the CDR3 is TGCGCCAGCAGCCCTGGGGGGACAGGCTATGGCTACACCTTC.